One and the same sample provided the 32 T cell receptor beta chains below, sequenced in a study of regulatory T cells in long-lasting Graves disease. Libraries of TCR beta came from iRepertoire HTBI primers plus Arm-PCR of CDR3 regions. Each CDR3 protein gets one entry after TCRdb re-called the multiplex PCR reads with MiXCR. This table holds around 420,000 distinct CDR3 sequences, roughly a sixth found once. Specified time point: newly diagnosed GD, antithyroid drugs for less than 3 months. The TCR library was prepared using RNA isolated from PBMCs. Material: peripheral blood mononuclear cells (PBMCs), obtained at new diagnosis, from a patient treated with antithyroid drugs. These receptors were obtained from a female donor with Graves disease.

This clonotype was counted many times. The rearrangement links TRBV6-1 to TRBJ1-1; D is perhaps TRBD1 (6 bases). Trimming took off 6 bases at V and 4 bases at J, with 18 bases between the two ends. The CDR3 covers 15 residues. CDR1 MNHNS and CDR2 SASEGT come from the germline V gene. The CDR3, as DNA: TGTGCCAGCAGCCCTACAGGGTTGGAGGGCACTGAAGCTTTCTTT. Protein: CASSPTGLEGTEAFF.

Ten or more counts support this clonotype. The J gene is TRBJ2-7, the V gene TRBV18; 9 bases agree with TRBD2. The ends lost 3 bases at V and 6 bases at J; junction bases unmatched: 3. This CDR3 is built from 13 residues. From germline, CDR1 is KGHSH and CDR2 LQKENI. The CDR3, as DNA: TGTGCCAGCTCACCGGTGCGGGAGGGCGAGCAGTACTTC. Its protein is CASSPVREGEQYF.

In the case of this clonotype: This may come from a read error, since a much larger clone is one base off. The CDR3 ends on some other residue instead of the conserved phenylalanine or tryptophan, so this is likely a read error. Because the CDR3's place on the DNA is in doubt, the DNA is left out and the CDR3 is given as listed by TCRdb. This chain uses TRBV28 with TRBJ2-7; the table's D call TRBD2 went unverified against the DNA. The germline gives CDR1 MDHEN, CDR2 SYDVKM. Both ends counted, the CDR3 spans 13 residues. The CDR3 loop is CASSLLAGVAQYS.

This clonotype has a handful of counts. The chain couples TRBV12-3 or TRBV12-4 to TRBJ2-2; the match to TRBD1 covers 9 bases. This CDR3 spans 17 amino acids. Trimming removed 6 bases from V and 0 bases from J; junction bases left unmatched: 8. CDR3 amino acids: CASSSWDRASNTGELFF. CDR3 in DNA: TGTGCCAGCAGCAGTTGGGACAGGGCTTCGAACACCGGGGAGCTGTTTTTT.

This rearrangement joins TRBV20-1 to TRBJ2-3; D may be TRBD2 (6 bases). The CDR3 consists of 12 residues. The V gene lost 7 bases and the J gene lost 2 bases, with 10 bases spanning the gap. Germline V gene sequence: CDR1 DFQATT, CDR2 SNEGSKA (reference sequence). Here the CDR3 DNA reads TGCAGTGTGGAGGGACCCACAGATACGCAGTATTTT. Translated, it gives CSVEGPTDTQYF.

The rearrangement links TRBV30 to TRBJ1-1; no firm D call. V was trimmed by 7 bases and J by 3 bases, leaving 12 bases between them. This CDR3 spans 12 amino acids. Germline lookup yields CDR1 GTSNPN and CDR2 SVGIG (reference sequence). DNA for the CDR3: TGTGCCTCTTCCGGGGAATACACTGAAGCTTTCTTT. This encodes CASSGEYTEAFF.

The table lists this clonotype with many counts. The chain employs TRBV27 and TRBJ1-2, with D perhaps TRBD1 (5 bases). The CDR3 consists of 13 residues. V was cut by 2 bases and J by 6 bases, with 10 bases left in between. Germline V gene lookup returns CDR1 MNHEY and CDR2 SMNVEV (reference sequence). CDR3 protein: CASSLRRGDGYTF. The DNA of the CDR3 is TGTGCCAGCAGTTTACGACGGGGGGATGGCTACACCTTC.

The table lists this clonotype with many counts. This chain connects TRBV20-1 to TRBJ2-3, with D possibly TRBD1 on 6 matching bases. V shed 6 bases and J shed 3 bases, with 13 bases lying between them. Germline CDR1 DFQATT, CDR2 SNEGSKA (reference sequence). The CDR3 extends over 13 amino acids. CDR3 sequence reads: CSARWTETDTQYF. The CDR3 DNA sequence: TGCAGTGCCCGCTGGACAGAGACAGATACGCAGTATTTT.

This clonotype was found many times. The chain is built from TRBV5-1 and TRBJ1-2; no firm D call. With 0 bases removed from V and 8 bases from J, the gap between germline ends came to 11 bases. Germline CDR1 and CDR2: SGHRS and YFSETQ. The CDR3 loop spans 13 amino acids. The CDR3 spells CASSLALPKGYTF. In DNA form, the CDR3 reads TGCGCCAGCAGCTTGGCCCTCCCGAAAGGCTACACCTTC.

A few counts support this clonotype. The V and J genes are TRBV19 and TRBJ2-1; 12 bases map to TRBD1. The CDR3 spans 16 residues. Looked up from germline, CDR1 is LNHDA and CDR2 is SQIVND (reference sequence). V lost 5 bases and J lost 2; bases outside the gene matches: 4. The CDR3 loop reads CASSGRDRGPYNEQFF. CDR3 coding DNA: TGTGCCAGTAGTGGGAGGGACAGGGGGCCCTACAATGAGCAGTTCTTC.

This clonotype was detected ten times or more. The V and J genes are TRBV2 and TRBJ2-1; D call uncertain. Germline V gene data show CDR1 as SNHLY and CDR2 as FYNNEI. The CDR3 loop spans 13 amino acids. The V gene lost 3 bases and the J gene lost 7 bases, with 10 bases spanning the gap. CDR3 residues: CASSDPATNEQFF. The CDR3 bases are TGTGCCAGCAGTGATCCTGCGACTAATGAGCAGTTCTTC.

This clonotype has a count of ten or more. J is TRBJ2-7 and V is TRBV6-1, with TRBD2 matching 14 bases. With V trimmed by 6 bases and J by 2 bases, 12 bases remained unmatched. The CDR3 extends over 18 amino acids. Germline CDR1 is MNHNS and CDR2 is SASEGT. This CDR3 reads CASSRPGTSGRPPYEQYF. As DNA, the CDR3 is TGTGCCAGCAGCCGTCCCGGGACTAGCGGGAGACCTCCCTACGAGCAGTACTTC.

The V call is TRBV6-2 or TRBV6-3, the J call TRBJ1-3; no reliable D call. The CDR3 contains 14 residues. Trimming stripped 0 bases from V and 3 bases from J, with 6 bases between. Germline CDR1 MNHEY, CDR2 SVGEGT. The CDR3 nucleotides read TGTGCCAGCAGTTACTCTCCTGATGGAAACACCATATATTTT. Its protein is CASSYSPDGNTIYF.

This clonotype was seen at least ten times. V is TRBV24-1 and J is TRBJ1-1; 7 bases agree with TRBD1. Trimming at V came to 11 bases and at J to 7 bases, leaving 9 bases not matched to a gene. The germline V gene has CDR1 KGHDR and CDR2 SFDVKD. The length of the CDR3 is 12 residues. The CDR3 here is CAIKDRAGEAFF. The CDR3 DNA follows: TGTGCCATAAAAGACAGGGCTGGTGAAGCTTTCTTT.

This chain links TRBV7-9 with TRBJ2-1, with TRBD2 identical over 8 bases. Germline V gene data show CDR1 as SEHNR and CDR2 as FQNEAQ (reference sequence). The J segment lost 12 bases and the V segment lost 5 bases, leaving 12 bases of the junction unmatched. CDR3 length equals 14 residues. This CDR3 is CASSPGLGGIGQFF. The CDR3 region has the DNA TGTGCCAGCAGCCCGGGACTAGGAGGGATAGGGCAGTTCTTC.

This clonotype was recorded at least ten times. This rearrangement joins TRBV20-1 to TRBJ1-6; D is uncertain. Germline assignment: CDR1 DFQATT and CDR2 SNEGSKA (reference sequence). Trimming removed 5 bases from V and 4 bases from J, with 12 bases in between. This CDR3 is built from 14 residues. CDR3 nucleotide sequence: TGCAGTGCTTTGCTACCAGGTTATAATTCACCCCTCCACTTT. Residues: CSALLPGYNSPLHF.

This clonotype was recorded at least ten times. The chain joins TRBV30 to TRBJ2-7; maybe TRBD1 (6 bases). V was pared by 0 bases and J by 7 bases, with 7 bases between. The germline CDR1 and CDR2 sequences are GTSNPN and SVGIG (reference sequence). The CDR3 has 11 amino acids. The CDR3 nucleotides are TGTGCCTGGAGTGTAGGGGGAGAGCAGTACTTC. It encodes CAWSVGGEQYF.

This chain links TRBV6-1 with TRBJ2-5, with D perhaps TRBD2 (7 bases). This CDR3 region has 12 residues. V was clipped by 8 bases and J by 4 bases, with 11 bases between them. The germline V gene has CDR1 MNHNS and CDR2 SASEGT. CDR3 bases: TGTGCCAGCGGGCGGGGGCGAGAGACCCAGTACTTC. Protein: CASGRGRETQYF.

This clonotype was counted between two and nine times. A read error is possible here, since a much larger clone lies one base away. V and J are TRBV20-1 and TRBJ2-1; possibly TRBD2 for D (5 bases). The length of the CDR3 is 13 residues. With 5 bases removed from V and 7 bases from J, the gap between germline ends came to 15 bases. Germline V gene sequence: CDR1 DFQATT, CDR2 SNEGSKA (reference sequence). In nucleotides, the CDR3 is TGCAGTGCTGAAAATGGCGGGCTAAATGAGCAGTTCTTC. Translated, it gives CSAENGGLNEQFF.

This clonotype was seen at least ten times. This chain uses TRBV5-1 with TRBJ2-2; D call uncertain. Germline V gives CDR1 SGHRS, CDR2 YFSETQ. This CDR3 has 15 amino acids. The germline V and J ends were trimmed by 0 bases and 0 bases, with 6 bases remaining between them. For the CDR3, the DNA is TGCGCCAGCAGCTTGGGGTCACCGAACACCGGGGAGCTGTTTTTT. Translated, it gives CASSLGSPNTGELFF. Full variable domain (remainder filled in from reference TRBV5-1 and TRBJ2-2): KAGVTQTPRYLIKTRGQQVTLSCSPISGHRSVSWYQQTPGQGLQFLFEYFSETQRNKGNFPGRFSGRQFSNSRSEMNVSTLELGDSALYLCASSLGSPNTGELFFGEGSRLTVL.

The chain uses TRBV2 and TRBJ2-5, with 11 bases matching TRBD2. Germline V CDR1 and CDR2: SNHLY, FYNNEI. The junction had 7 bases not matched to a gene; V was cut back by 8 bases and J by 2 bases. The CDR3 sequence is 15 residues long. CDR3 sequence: CASGGGTSGQETQYF. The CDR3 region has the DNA TGTGCCAGCGGGGGGGGGACTAGCGGTCAAGAGACCCAGTACTTC.

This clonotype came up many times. DNA of the CDR3: TGTGCCAGCAGCCCAGGGGGGAATGGCTACACCTTC. Amino acid sequence: CASSPGGNGYTF. The V call is TRBV27, the J call TRBJ1-2; TRBD1 agrees at 7 bases. V was clipped by 6 bases and J by 6 bases; unmatched bases: 4. There are 12 residues in the CDR3. Germline V gives CDR1 MNHEY, CDR2 SMNVEV (reference sequence).

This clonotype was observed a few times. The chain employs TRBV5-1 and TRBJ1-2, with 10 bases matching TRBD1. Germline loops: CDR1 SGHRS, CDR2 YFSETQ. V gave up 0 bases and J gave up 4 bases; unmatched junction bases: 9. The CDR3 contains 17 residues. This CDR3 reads CASSLVPTGGDLYGYTF. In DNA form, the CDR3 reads TGCGCCAGCAGCTTGGTCCCGACAGGGGGCGACCTCTATGGCTACACCTTC. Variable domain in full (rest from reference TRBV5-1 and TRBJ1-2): KAGVTQTPRYLIKTRGQQVTLSCSPISGHRSVSWYQQTPGQGLQFLFEYFSETQRNKGNFPGRFSGRQFSNSRSEMNVSTLELGDSALYLCASSLVPTGGDLYGYTFGSGTRLTVV.

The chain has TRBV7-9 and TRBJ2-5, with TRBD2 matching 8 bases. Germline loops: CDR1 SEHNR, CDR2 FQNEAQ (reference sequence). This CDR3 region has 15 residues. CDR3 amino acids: CASVRTNGRAETQYF. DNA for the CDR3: TGTGCAAGCGTCCGGACTAACGGGAGGGCTGAGACCCAGTACTTC. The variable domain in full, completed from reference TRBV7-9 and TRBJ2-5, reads DTGVSQNPRHKITKRGQNVTFRCDPISEHNRLYWYRQTLGQGPEFLTYFQNEAQLEKSRLLSDRFSAERPKGSFSTLEIQRTEQGDSAMYLCASVRTNGRAETQYFGPGTRLLVL.

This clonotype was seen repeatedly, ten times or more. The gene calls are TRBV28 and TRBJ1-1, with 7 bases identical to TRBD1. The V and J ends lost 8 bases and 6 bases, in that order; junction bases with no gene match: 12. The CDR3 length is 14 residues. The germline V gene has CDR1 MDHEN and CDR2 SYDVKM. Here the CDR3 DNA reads TGTGCCAGCCTTATTGGAGGGGGCGCACCTGAAGCTTTCTTT. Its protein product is CASLIGGGAPEAFF.

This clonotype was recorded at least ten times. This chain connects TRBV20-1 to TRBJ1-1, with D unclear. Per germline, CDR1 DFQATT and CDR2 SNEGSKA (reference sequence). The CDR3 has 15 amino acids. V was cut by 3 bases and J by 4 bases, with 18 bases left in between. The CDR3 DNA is TGCAGTGCTAGTCGGGGTTTTGAGTTGGGCACTGAAGCTTTCTTT. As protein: CSASRGFELGTEAFF.

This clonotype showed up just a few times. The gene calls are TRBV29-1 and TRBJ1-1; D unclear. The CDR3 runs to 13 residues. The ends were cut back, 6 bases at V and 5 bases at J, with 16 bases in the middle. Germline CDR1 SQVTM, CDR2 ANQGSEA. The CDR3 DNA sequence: TGCAGCGTCGCTTTTTCAGGTCGAACTGAAGCTTTCTTT. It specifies CSVAFSGRTEAFF.

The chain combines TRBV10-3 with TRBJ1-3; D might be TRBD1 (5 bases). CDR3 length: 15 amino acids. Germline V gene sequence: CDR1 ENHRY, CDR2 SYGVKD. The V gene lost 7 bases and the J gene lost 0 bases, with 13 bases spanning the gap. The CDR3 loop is CAITPAGISGNTIYF. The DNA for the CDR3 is TGTGCCATCACCCCTGCAGGGATCTCTGGAAACACCATATATTTT.

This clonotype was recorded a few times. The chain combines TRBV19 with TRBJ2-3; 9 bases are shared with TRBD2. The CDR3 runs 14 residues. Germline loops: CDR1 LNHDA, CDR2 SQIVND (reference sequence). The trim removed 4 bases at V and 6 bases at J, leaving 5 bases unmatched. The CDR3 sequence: CASSTSGVMDTQYF. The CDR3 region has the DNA TGTGCCAGTAGTACTAGCGGGGTAATGGATACGCAGTATTTT.

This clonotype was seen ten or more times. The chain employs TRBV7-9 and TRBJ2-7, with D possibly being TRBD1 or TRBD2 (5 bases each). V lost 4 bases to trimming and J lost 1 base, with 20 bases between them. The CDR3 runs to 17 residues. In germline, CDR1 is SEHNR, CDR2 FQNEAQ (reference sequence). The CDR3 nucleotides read TGTGCCAGCAGCTCCCCCGTGGGGGAAAAAGGGTCCTACGAGCAGTACTTC. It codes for CASSSPVGEKGSYEQYF.

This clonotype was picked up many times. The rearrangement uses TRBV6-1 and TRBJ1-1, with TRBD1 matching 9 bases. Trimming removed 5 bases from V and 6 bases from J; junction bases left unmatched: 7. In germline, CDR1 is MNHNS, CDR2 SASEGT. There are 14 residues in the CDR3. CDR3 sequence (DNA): TGTGCCAGCAGTCCGGGACAGGGTTTCGCTGAAGCTTTCTTT. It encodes CASSPGQGFAEAFF.

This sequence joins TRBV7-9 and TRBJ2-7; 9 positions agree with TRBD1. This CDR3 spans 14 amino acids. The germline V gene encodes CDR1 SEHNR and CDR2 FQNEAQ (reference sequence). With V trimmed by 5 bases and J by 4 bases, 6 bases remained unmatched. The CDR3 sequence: CASSEGQGLYEQYF. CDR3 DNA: TGTGCCAGCAGCGAGGGACAGGGTTTATACGAGCAGTACTTC. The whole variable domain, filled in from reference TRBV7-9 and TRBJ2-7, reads DTGVSQNPRHKITKRGQNVTFRCDPISEHNRLYWYRQTLGQGPEFLTYFQNEAQLEKSRLLSDRFSAERPKGSFSTLEIQRTEQGDSAMYLCASSEGQGLYEQYFGPGTRLTVT.